This TCR beta chain was obtained from a study of cytomegalovirus exposure and HLA in healthy donors. Per the germline V gene, CDR1 is MNHEY and CDR2 is SMNVEV (reference sequence). With 5 bases clipped from V and 5 bases from J, the junction kept 8 bases outside the gene matches. The CDR3 consists of 18 residues. Only in-frame clones appear in the TCRdb table, and some are missing; sequencing was by immunoSEQ multiplex PCR. The sample lists around 240,000 clones; 85% to 90% were seen once. The donors were part of the validation cohort, which consisted of more than 90 subjects and was separate from the first cohort of 666 subjects.

This receptor was taken from a woman aged 18-35 years in good health and CMV-seronegative. The chain links TRBV27 to TRBJ2-2; 16 bases map to TRBD2. Sample: PBMCs. The CDR3 loop reads CASSTGLAGGLGTGELFF. CDR3 DNA: TGTGCCAGCAGTACGGGACTAGCGGGGGGGCTTGGGACCGGGGAGCTGTTTTTT.